These 10 T cell receptor beta chains came from one sample sequenced in a study of T cells in Graves' hyperthyroidism and ophthalmopathy. RNA transcripts served as the template for amplifying TCR beta CDR3 regions. TCR CDR3 underwent first-round RT-PCR with the HTBI primer set. TCRdb ran MiXCR on the multiplex PCR reads and lists one entry per CDR3 protein. This sample has roughly 110,000 distinct CDR3 sequences, with 15% to 20% found just once. The sample taken for sequencing was blood. These receptors came from a woman aged 50 to 65 with Graves' hyperthyroidism.

The chain is built from TRBV20-1 and TRBJ2-1, with 9 bases fitting TRBD2. J was trimmed by 4 bases and V by 2 bases; bases with no gene match: 9. CDR3 length: 16 amino acids. The germline V gene has CDR1 DFQATT and CDR2 SNEGSKA (reference sequence). Here the CDR3 DNA reads TGCAGTGCTAGATCCCAAGAAGCGGGGGGTTACAATGAGCAGTTCTTC. Amino acids: CSARSQEAGGYNEQFF.

This clonotype was seen a handful of times. This clone may be a read error of a much larger clone one base away. The chain is built from TRBV2 and TRBJ2-1; 11 bases agree with TRBD2. Germline CDR1 and CDR2: SNHLY and FYNNEI. The CDR3 runs to 14 residues. Germline trimming cut 3 bases from V and 7 bases from J; bases unmatched to any gene: 2. CDR3 in DNA: TGTGCCAGCAGTGAGGCTAGCGGGAGGAATGAGCAGTTCTTC. It translates to CASSEASGRNEQFF.

This clonotype was recorded at least ten times. This chain uses TRBV6-1 with TRBJ2-7; D may be TRBD1 (6 bases). Germline CDR1 is MNHNS and CDR2 is SASEGT. This CDR3 spans 15 amino acids. V was trimmed by 5 bases and J by 2 bases, leaving 16 bases between them. As DNA, the CDR3 is TGTGCCAGCAGTAAGAACAGGGATCTCGCCTACGAGCAGTACTTC. The encoded protein is CASSKNRDLAYEQYF.

This clonotype was recorded only once. The V and J genes are TRBV11-2 and TRBJ1-5; 7 bases are a match to TRBD1. V was clipped by 1 base and J by 10 bases; unmatched bases: 1. The CDR3 covers 12 residues. Germline V CDR1 and CDR2: SGHAT, FQNNGV. The CDR3 region is CASSLGQGPQHF. Here the CDR3 DNA reads TGTGCCAGCAGCTTAGGACAGGGCCCCCAGCATTTT.

The sample holds many counts of this clonotype. V is TRBV20-1 and J is TRBJ2-2, with D hard to call. With 8 bases removed from V and 0 bases from J, the gap between germline ends came to 7 bases. This CDR3 is 12 amino acids long. Germline values: CDR1 DFQATT, CDR2 SNEGSKA (reference sequence). The CDR3: CSLQSNTGELFF. As DNA, the CDR3 is TGCAGTCTCCAATCGAACACCGGGGAGCTGTTTTTT.

This clonotype was observed at least ten times. The CDR3 loop is CASSQELAVSNQPQHF. CDR3 nucleotide sequence: TGCGCCAGCAGCCAAGAGTTGGCAGTTAGCAATCAGCCCCAGCATTTT. The chain combines TRBV4-1 with TRBJ1-5; D is undetermined. This CDR3 has 16 residues. CDR1 is MGHRA and CDR2 is YSYEKL in the germline V gene. Trimming pared 0 bases from V and 0 bases from J, leaving 9 bases between.

The table lists this clonotype with many counts. The rearrangement links TRBV3-1 to TRBJ2-3, with 8 bases that match TRBD2. CDR1 is LGHDT, CDR2 YNNKEL, per germline (reference sequence). Trimming at V came to 4 bases and at J to 2 bases, leaving 5 bases not matched to a gene. This CDR3 has 15 residues. In DNA, the CDR3 is TGTGCCAGCAGCCTGGGACTAGTTGTCACAGATACGCAGTATTTT. This codes for CASSLGLVVTDTQYF.

This clonotype was counted ten times or more. This may be a read error: a much more frequent sequence differs by one nucleotide. The chain recombines TRBV6-1 with TRBJ1-2; D ambiguous. This CDR3 has 16 amino acids. The V end lost 8 bases, the J end lost 3 bases, and 22 bases lay between the germline ends. Germline CDR1 is MNHNS and CDR2 is SASEGT. CDR3 residues: CASVGTSFQKDYGYTF. DNA for the CDR3: TGTGCCAGCGTGGGAACCTCATTTCAAAAGGACTATGGCTACACCTTC.

In this sample, this clonotype turned up many times. The V gene is TRBV7-2, the J gene TRBJ2-4; D remains ambiguous. The germline V and J ends were trimmed by 3 bases and 7 bases, with 10 bases remaining between them. Germline V CDR1 and CDR2: SGHTA, FQGNSA. CDR3 length: 13 amino acids. In DNA, the CDR3 is TGTGCCAGCAGCTTCCGGAGCCCGAACATTCAGTACTTC. This translates into CASSFRSPNIQYF.

This clonotype was found many times. The CDR3 here is CASSLQGDSPLHF. The CDR3, as DNA: TGTGCCAGCAGCCTCCAGGGGGATTCACCCCTCCACTTT. The V and J genes are TRBV28 and TRBJ1-6, with 7 bases identical to TRBD1. This CDR3 has 13 amino acids. Germline V gene data show CDR1 as MDHEN and CDR2 as SYDVKM. The V gene end was trimmed by 6 bases and the J gene end by 8 bases; junction bases not matched to a gene: 4.